This TCR beta chain was identified during a study of CD8 T cells in ankylosing spondylitis (dated 2017 in TCRdb). Study-level background: To find TCR variants linked to disease, the study profiled T cell receptor beta repertoires in ankylosing spondylitis patients and healthy donors. The full study cohort was made up of about 24 ankylosing spondylitis patients and fewer than 120 healthy donors. Samples of peripheral blood were taken, and for ankylosing spondylitis patients, synovial fluid was collected as well.

Its CDR3 holds 17 amino acids, cysteine through phenylalanine. Just the 51-base CDR3 DNA is kept, in frame starting at base 1. CDR1 SGHKS and CDR2 YYEKEE are derived from the germline V gene (reference sequence). V has 0 bases trimmed and J has 2 bases trimmed; junction bases matching no gene number 9. What the work shows at the level of the full study, not this receptor alone: Blood from ankylosing spondylitis patients appeared to be characterized by a TCR beta motif composed of about eight highly homologous amino acid variants. Some TCR beta motif variants had previously been reported in synovial fluid and blood of reactive arthritis patients, which suggested common disease-initiation mechanisms. The disease-linked clones showed a CD8+ phenotype and occurred at relatively low frequencies in peripheral blood. The disease-linked clones were reported to be significantly enriched in matched synovial fluid samples from ankylosing spondylitis patients.

In its sample, this clonotype was seen many times. Which antigen it targets is not known. No base quality information exists; no much larger clone differs at one position. Instrument on record: Illumina HiSeq 2500. Quantitative 5'-RACE with molecular barcodes was the method used to prepare the TCR beta libraries. On the authors' methods: A new computational method based on a probabilistic model of VDJ rearrangement was used to identify disease-linked TCR variants. The public reads were quality trimmed at Q25 with fastp and then assembled into clones with MiXCR by TCRdb, keeping productive beta chains. Every distinct CDR3 protein forms one entry, paired with its most common genes and DNA. TCRdb, not the original authors, processed these V and J calls. Across this sample there are under 150,000 distinct CDR3 sequences, with approximately 14% seen only once. The top ten clonotypes cover around 3% of the sample.

The rearranged chain carries TRBV5-5 and TRBJ2-5, and 8 junction bases match TRBD2. Source material: blood, either unsorted or a sorted T cell fraction (not recorded which). The TCR sequence derives from a female donor with ankylosing spondylitis or in good health (not recorded which). CDR3 reads: CASSLVGTSFGQETQYF. At the DNA level, the sequence is TGTGCCAGCAGCTTGGTAGGGACTAGTTTTGGGCAAGAGACCCAGTACTTC. The CDR3, completed at both ends by the reference TRBV5-5 and TRBJ2-5 genes, gives the full variable domain DAGVTQSPTHLIKTRGQQVTLRCSPISGHKSVSWYQQVLGQGPQFIFQYYEKEERGRGNFPDRFSARQFPNYSSELNVNALLLGDSALYLCASSLVGTSFGQETQYFGPGTRLLVL.